This TCR beta chain was retrieved from a study of somatic mutations in cytotoxic T cells in rheumatoid arthritis. General study findings and limits: CD8+ clonality rose with age in rheumatoid arthritis patients, unlike in healthy controls.

Turning to this clone: The antigen is not known.

Germline V gene lookup returns CDR1 MRHNA and CDR2 SNTAGT. Trimming removed 2 bases at V and 4 bases at J, with 15 bases between. This CDR3 is built from 15 residues. TCRdb's table, derived via immunoSEQ multiplex PCR, lists solely in-frame clones and lacks some. The table has around 24,000 clones, about four fifths seen once. This chain joins TRBV6-4 and TRBJ2-7; D may be TRBD1 (5 bases). The sequencing input was CD8+ T cells sorted from blood. The clonotype comes from a man aged 50 or older in good health. The CDR3 reads CASSDRRQGRYEQYF. CDR3 DNA sequence: TGTGCCAGCAGTGACAGGCGGCAGGGTAGATACGAGCAGTACTTC.